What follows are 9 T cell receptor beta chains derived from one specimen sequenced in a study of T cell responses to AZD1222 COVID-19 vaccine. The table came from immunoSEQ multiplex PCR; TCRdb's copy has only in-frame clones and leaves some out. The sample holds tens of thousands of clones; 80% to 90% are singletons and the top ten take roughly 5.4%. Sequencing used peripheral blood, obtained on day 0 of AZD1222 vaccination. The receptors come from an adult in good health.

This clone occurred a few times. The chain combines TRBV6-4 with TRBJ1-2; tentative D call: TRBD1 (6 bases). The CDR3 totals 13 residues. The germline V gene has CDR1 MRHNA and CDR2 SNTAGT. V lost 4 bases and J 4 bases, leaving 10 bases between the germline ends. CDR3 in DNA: TGTGCCAGCAGTGGGGGGCCGACCTATGGCTACACCTTC. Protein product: CASSGGPTYGYTF.

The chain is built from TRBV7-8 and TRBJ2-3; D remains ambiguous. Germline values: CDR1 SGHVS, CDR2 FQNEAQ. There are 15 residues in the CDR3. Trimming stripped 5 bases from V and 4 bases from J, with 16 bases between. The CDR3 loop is CASSAMGSSSDTQYF. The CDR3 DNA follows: TGTGCCAGCAGCGCGATGGGGTCGTCATCAGATACGCAGTATTTT.

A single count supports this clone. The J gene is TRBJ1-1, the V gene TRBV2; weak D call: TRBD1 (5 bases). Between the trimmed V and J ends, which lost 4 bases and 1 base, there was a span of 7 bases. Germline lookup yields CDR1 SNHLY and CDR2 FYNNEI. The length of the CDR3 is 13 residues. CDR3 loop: CASSVDTNTEAFF. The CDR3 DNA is TGTGCCAGCAGTGTGGACACGAACACTGAAGCTTTCTTT.

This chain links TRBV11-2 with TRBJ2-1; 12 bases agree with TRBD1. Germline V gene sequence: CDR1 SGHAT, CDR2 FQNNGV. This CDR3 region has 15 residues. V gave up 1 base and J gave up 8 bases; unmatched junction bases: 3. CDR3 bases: TGTGCCAGCAGCTTAGTGGGACAGGGGGCACATGAGCAGTTCTTC. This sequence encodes CASSLVGQGAHEQFF.

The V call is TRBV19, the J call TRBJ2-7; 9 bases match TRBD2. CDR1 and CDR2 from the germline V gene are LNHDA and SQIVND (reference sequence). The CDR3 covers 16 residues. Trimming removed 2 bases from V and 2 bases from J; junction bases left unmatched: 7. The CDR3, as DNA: TGTGCCAGTAGTATAACAGGGCCTAGCGGGACCTACGAGCAGTACTTC. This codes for CASSITGPSGTYEQYF.

The CDR3 here is CASRLSENTEAFF. Here the CDR3 DNA reads TGTGCCAGCCGCCTGAGCGAGAACACTGAAGCTTTCTTT. The chain employs TRBV6-5 and TRBJ1-1; D is unresolved. Germline V gene data show CDR1 as MNHEY and CDR2 as SVGAGI. The V end was cut by 8 bases, the J end by 1 base, with 11 bases between. The CDR3 extends over 13 amino acids.

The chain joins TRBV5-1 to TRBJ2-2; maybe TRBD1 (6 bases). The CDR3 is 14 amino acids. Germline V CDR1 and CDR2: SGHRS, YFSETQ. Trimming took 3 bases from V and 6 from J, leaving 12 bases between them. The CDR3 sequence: CASSYQGLSGELFF. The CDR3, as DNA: TGCGCCAGCAGCTACCAGGGGTTGTCCGGGGAGCTGTTTTTT.

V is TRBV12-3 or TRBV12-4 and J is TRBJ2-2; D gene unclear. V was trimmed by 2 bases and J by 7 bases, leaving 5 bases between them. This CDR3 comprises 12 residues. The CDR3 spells CASSLPYGELFF. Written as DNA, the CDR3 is TGTGCCAGCAGTTTACCGTACGGGGAGCTGTTTTTT.

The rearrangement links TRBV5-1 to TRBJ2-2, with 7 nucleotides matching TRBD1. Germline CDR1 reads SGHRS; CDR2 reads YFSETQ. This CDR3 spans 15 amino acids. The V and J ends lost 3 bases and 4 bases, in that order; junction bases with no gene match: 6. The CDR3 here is CASSSRDRGTGELFF. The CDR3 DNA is TGCGCCAGCAGCTCCAGGGACAGAGGCACCGGGGAGCTGTTTTTT.